A single sample is the source of the 27 T cell receptor beta chains below, sequenced in a study of graft-versus-host responses after intestinal transplantation. Repertoires were generated with immunoSEQ multiplex PCR, while TCRdb's copy carries only in-frame clones and drops some. The table records about 21,000 clones, roughly 33% of them present only once. Co-plated with around 200,000 CFSE-labeled responder cells were around 200,000 irradiated, violet-dye-labeled stimulator cells. The sample consisted of alloreactive CD8+ T cells from a mixed lymphocyte reaction culture, taken before intestinal transplant. Subset described: CFSE-low proliferating T cells sorted from approximately six-day pre-transplant mixed lymphocyte reaction (GvH or HvG direction). The source is a human patient who received an intestinal transplant.

This clone was seen only a few times. The rearrangement links TRBV5-6 to TRBJ1-3; 9 nucleotides align to TRBD1. Losses at the gene ends were 4 bases for V and 7 bases for J; bases not matched to a gene: 9. The CDR3 is 15 residues long. Per the germline V gene, CDR1 is SGHDT and CDR2 is YYEEEE. The chain's CDR3 is CASSTGQGLPNTIYF. CDR3 DNA: TGTGCCAGCAGCACCGGACAGGGGTTACCGAACACCATATATTTT. The variable domain in full, completed from reference TRBV5-6 and TRBJ1-3, reads DAGVTQSPTHLIKTRGQQVTLRCSPKSGHDTVSWYQQALGQGPQFIFQYYEEEERQRGNFPDRFSGHQFPNYSSELNVNALLLGDSALYLCASSTGQGLPNTIYFGEGSWLTVV.

This clone occurred a few times. The chain recombines TRBV5-6 with TRBJ2-1; TRBD1 agrees at 8 bases. V trimming: 4 bases; J trimming: 7 bases; junction bases outside the gene matches: 7. The CDR3 contains 14 residues. In germline, CDR1 is SGHDT, CDR2 YYEEEE. CDR3 residues: CASSLVQGANEQFF. Here the CDR3 DNA reads TGTGCCAGCAGCCTTGTTCAGGGGGCGAATGAGCAGTTCTTC.

The chain employs TRBV29-1 and TRBJ2-3, with D maybe TRBD2 (5 bases). CDR1 is SQVTM and CDR2 is ANQGSEA in the germline V gene. The V and J ends lost 2 bases and 0 bases respectively, with 21 bases between them. The CDR3 sequence is 18 residues long. CDR3 region: CSVERRLVEVSSTDTQYF. For the CDR3, the DNA is TGCAGCGTTGAAAGGCGTCTGGTGGAGGTGTCTAGCACAGATACGCAGTATTTT.

On this clone: It may be a read error: a sequence one base away is much more abundant. Other DNA sequences in the sample encode the same CDR3. Here the CDR3 DNA reads TGCGCCAGCAGCCCCACCGGAACTGAAGCTTTCTTT. Translating gives CASSPTGTEAFF. This chain connects TRBV4-1 to TRBJ1-1; D uncertain. V was shortened by 4 bases and J by 5 bases, with 8 bases between the two germline ends. This CDR3 region has 12 residues. The germline V gene has CDR1 MGHRA and CDR2 YSYEKL.

This clone appeared a few times. The CDR3 DNA reads TGTGCCAGCAGCTCCCAAGCGGGAGAGATCCACGAGCAGTACTTC. Protein: CASSSQAGEIHEQYF. The J gene is TRBJ2-7, the V gene TRBV7-2, with TRBD2 matching over 8 bases. This CDR3 has 15 residues. V lost 4 bases and J lost 5; bases outside the gene matches: 10. Germline V gene sequence: CDR1 SGHTA, CDR2 FQGNSA.

The V gene is TRBV25-1, the J gene TRBJ1-2, with TRBD1 identical over 7 bases. This CDR3 is 15 amino acids long. Germline trimming cut 2 bases from V and 4 bases from J; bases unmatched to any gene: 7. The germline gives CDR1 MGHDK, CDR2 SYGVNS. The CDR3 region has the DNA TGTGCCAGCAGTGAAGCGGGACAGCAAGGCTATGGCTACACCTTC. Residues: CASSEAGQQGYGYTF.

CDR3 in amino acids: CASSLAEVGIREAFF. The CDR3, as DNA: TGTGCCAGCAGCTTGGCCGAAGTGGGGATCCGGGAAGCTTTCTTT. The chain couples TRBV5-4 to TRBJ1-1; D remains unclear. Germline V lookup: CDR1 SGHNT, CDR2 YYREEE (reference sequence). Trimming took 0 bases from V and 8 from J, leaving 17 bases between them. This CDR3 has 15 amino acids. Full variable domain (remainder filled in from reference TRBV5-4 and TRBJ1-1): ETGVTQSPTHLIKTRGQQVTLRCSSQSGHNTVSWYQQALGQGPQFIFQYYREEENGRGNFPPRFSGLQFPNYSSELNVNALELDDSALYLCASSLAEVGIREAFFGQGTRLTVV.

The sample holds a few counts of this clone. CDR3 DNA: TGTGCCAGTAGTATCTGGAGGGGGCTACCCCTCCACTTT. Its protein is CASSIWRGLPLHF. The J gene is TRBJ1-6, the V gene TRBV19, with 7 positions matching TRBD1. The CDR3 has 13 residues. CDR1 is LNHDA, CDR2 SQIVND, per germline (reference sequence). V lost 3 bases and J lost 12; bases outside the gene matches: 5.

The J gene is TRBJ1-2, the V gene TRBV16; D not resolved. CDR1 and CDR2 from the germline V gene are KGHSY and FQNENV. The CDR3 is made up of 15 amino acids. V was shortened by 1 base and J by 2 bases, with 11 bases between the two germline ends. This CDR3 reads CASSQLVGKNYGYTF. CDR3 sequence (DNA): TGTGCCAGCAGCCAATTGGTAGGGAAGAACTATGGCTACACCTTC.

This chain connects TRBV29-1 to TRBJ2-5, with TRBD1 matching 9 bases. The DNA end favors TRBJ2-7, so the J call may be wrong. The CDR3 sequence is 12 residues long. Germline CDR1 SQVTM, CDR2 ANQGSEA. The CDR3 loop reads CSVPGQGVEQYF. The CDR3, as DNA: TGCAGCGTGCCGGGACAGGGTGTCGAGCAGTACTTC.

This clone has more than one count but fewer than ten. J is TRBJ2-7 and V is TRBV7-9; TRBD1 aligns across 7 bases. The V gene end was trimmed by 1 base and the J gene end by 6 bases; junction bases not matched to a gene: 12. This CDR3 region has 16 residues. Per the germline V gene, CDR1 is SEHNR and CDR2 is FQNEAQ (reference sequence). CDR3: CASSLVGGQPSGEQYF. For the CDR3, the DNA is TGTGCCAGCAGCTTAGTTGGGGGACAGCCTTCTGGCGAGCAGTACTTC.

This clone rates as medium-sized. The CDR3 region has the DNA TGTGCCATCAGTGACGGGGTGAATGAGCAGTTCTTC. It is translated as CAISDGVNEQFF. This chain joins TRBV10-3 and TRBJ2-1, with D possibly matching TRBD2 (5 bases). Trimming removed 3 bases at V and 7 bases at J, with 7 bases between. Germline V gene sequence: CDR1 ENHRY, CDR2 SYGVKD. This CDR3 contains 12 residues.

The chain has TRBV6-5 and TRBJ2-1, with 7 positions matching TRBD1. CDR3 length equals 13 residues. Looked up from germline, CDR1 is MNHEY and CDR2 is SVGAGI. V was clipped by 2 bases and J by 13 bases; unmatched bases: 8. This CDR3 reads CASSYMYGTDQFF. The DNA of the CDR3 is TGTGCCAGCAGTTACATGTACGGGACAGATCAGTTCTTC.

The V and J genes are TRBV7-3 and TRBJ2-3, with D hard to call. This CDR3 has 12 amino acids. CDR1 is SGHTA, CDR2 FQGTGA, per germline. Between the trimmed V and J ends, which lost 5 bases and 4 bases, there was a span of 7 bases. The CDR3 DNA reads TGTGCCAGCAGCCGAGGTGCAGATACGCAGTATTTT. This gives the protein CASSRGADTQYF.

The V call is TRBV19, the J call TRBJ1-5; TRBD1 matches at 7 bases. The CDR3 contains 16 residues. V lost 0 bases, J lost 4 bases, and 6 bases stayed unmatched. Germline CDR1 LNHDA, CDR2 SQIVND (reference sequence). The CDR3: CASSIDPDRPNQPQHF. The CDR3, as DNA: TGTGCCAGTAGTATAGACCCGGACAGGCCTAATCAGCCCCAGCATTTT. The whole variable domain, remainder taken from reference TRBV19 and TRBJ1-5, is DGGITQSPKYLFRKEGQNVTLSCEQNLNHDAMYWYRQDPGQGLRLIYYSQIVNDFQKGDIAEGYSVSREKKESFPLTVTSAQKNPTAFYLCASSIDPDRPNQPQHFGDGTRLSIL.

The CDR3 spells CASSHPGLAGAYNEQFF. The CDR3 DNA is TGCGCCAGCAGCCATCCGGGACTAGCGGGGGCCTACAATGAGCAGTTCTTC. The rearrangement links TRBV4-1 to TRBJ2-1; the match to TRBD2 covers 14 bases. Germline-derived CDR1 and CDR2 are MGHRA and YSYEKL. This CDR3 has 17 residues. The V gene end was trimmed by 3 bases and the J gene end by 2 bases; junction bases not matched to a gene: 3.

The chain links TRBV7-3 to TRBJ2-2, with 10 bases aligning to TRBD1. CDR3 length equals 17 residues. The germline V gene has CDR1 SGHTA and CDR2 FQGTGA. The trim removed 7 bases at V and 3 bases at J, leaving 11 bases unmatched. CDR3 region: CASNIRKGQGYTGELFF. The CDR3 bases are TGTGCCAGCAACATCCGAAAGGGACAGGGGTACACCGGGGAGCTGTTTTTT.

The sample holds a few counts of this clone. The chain links TRBV6-5 to TRBJ2-1, with a possible D match to TRBD1 (6 bases). Germline V gene lookup returns CDR1 MNHEY and CDR2 SVGAGI. The length of the CDR3 is 13 residues. Between the trimmed V and J ends, which lost 5 bases and 9 bases, there was a span of 14 bases. This CDR3 reads CASSTGKPGEQFF. The CDR3 nucleotides read TGTGCCAGCAGTACAGGGAAGCCCGGTGAGCAGTTCTTC.

This clone was picked up a small number of times. The chain uses TRBV6-1 and TRBJ2-7, with D possibly being TRBD1 (6 bases). The CDR3 is 13 residues long. Germline values: CDR1 MNHNS, CDR2 SASEGT. Trimming took off 6 bases at V and 0 bases at J, with 9 bases between the two ends. This chain's CDR3 is CASRRDNSYEQYF. Written as DNA, the CDR3 is TGTGCCAGCAGACGGGACAACTCCTACGAGCAGTACTTC.

Only a few counts were recorded for this clone. The CDR3 is CASSLYREYSPLHF. In DNA form, the CDR3 reads TGTGCCAGCAGCTTGTACAGGGAATATTCACCCCTCCACTTT. The genes are TRBV5-6 and TRBJ1-6; tentative D call: TRBD1 (6 bases). Trimming removed 1 base at V and 8 bases at J, with 10 bases between. The CDR3 totals 14 residues. Germline CDR1 SGHDT, CDR2 YYEEEE. Variable domain in full (rest from reference TRBV5-6 and TRBJ1-6): DAGVTQSPTHLIKTRGQQVTLRCSPKSGHDTVSWYQQALGQGPQFIFQYYEEEERQRGNFPDRFSGHQFPNYSSELNVNALLLGDSALYLCASSLYREYSPLHFGNGTRLTVT.

The chain is built from TRBV19 and TRBJ1-4; 10 bases are a match to TRBD1. This CDR3 region has 15 residues. Germline assignment: CDR1 LNHDA and CDR2 SQIVND (reference sequence). The V segment lost 4 bases and the J segment 6 bases; nucleotides outside the gene matches: 5. The CDR3 region has the DNA TGTGCCAGTAGTACCTCCGGGACAGGGGATGAAAAACTGTTTTTT. Translating gives CASSTSGTGDEKLFF. The full variable domain, completed using reference TRBV19 and TRBJ1-4, is DGGITQSPKYLFRKEGQNVTLSCEQNLNHDAMYWYRQDPGQGLRLIYYSQIVNDFQKGDIAEGYSVSREKKESFPLTVTSAQKNPTAFYLCASSTSGTGDEKLFFGSGTQLSVL.

The chain links TRBV6-6 to TRBJ2-4, with 9 positions matching TRBD2. Germline CDR1 reads MNHNY; CDR2 reads SVGAGI (reference sequence). There are 16 residues in the CDR3. With V trimmed by 2 bases and J by 6 bases, 8 bases remained unmatched. This CDR3 reads CASSYTLAGLPNIQYF. Here the CDR3 DNA reads TGTGCCAGCAGTTACACACTAGCGGGCCTCCCAAACATTCAGTACTTC.

This clone is medium-sized in the sample. The chain recombines TRBV5-1 with TRBJ2-2, with D tentatively TRBD2 (6 bases). The germline V and J ends were trimmed by 0 bases and 0 bases, with 12 bases remaining between them. Germline V gene data show CDR1 as SGHRS and CDR2 as YFSETQ. The CDR3 runs 17 residues. The CDR3 loop reads CASSLGIGTPNTGELFF. DNA of the CDR3: TGCGCCAGCAGCTTGGGTATCGGGACTCCGAACACCGGGGAGCTGTTTTTT.

The chain carries TRBV7-9 and TRBJ2-7; 7 nucleotides line up with TRBD2. Germline V gives CDR1 SEHNR, CDR2 FQNEAQ (reference sequence). V dropped 0 bases and J dropped 2; count of bases not matched to a gene: 1. This CDR3 is built from 14 residues. CDR3 nucleotides: TGTGCCAGCAGCTTAGCGGGAGGGCCCTACGAGCAGTACTTC. Its protein is CASSLAGGPYEQYF.

The rearrangement links TRBV5-5 to TRBJ2-7, with D maybe TRBD1 (6 bases). V lost 5 bases and J lost 3, with 21 bases in between. The V gene's germline CDR1 is SGHKS and CDR2 YYEKEE (reference sequence). The CDR3 is made up of 16 amino acids. The CDR3 loop reads CASRQRRDTNFYEQYF. The CDR3 DNA is TGTGCCAGCAGGCAACGCCGGGACACAAATTTCTACGAGCAGTACTTC. The whole variable domain, filled in from reference TRBV5-5 and TRBJ2-7, reads DAGVTQSPTHLIKTRGQQVTLRCSPISGHKSVSWYQQVLGQGPQFIFQYYEKEERGRGNFPDRFSARQFPNYSSELNVNALLLGDSALYLCASRQRRDTNFYEQYFGPGTRLTVT.

The rearrangement uses TRBV28 and TRBJ2-7; possible D gene TRBD2, 6 bases. The CDR3 extends over 14 amino acids. Germline V gene data show CDR1 as MDHEN and CDR2 as SYDVKM. Trimming stripped 0 bases from V and 7 bases from J, with 13 bases between. The CDR3, as DNA: TGTGCCAGCAGTTTATGGGGGGAGGCGGGGGAGCAGTACTTC. It codes for CASSLWGEAGEQYF.

Details on this clone: Distinct nucleotide sequences in the sample also encode this CDR3. CDR3 in amino acids: CSVEGFSGGETQYF. CDR3 sequence (DNA): TGCAGCGTTGAGGGGTTTAGCGGTGGGGAGACCCAGTACTTC. The J gene is TRBJ2-5, the V gene TRBV29-1; D might be TRBD2 (6 bases). V was shortened by 3 bases and J by 5 bases, with 16 bases between the two germline ends. Looked up from germline, CDR1 is SQVTM and CDR2 is ANQGSEA. This CDR3 is built from 14 residues.